This T cell receptor (beta chain) came from a study of neurological immune-mediated disorders (dated by TCRdb to between 2018 and 2021). In the study overall: Peripheral blood TCR-beta repertoires from patients with HTLV-I-associated myelopathy (HAM/TSP), patients with multiple sclerosis, and healthy controls were compared in the study using UMI-based sequencing. The cohort was made up of approximately 69 subjects, consisting of some 14 HAM/TSP patients, around 35 multiple sclerosis patients and 20 healthy controls. The roughly 99 TCR-beta libraries covered PBMC samples along with longitudinal samples, technical triplicates, and paired sorted CD4+ and CD8+ T-cell subsets.

Overall study outcomes, separate from this receptor: The highest TCR clonal expansion was observed in HAM/TSP patients, whereas the lowest was observed in MS patients, even when compared with healthy controls. Expanded clones from different subjects shared no identical CDR3 amino acid sequences, which suggests that TCR-beta repertoires were private in all groups.

The healthy controls were volunteers from a blood bank in Maryland, USA. For unsorted PBMC libraries, 2 million PBMCs were used after storage in RNAlater at -80 degrees C until RNA extraction. Peripheral blood was subjected to Ficoll-Hypaque density gradient centrifugation to isolate PBMCs, which were then cryopreserved in liquid nitrogen. cDNA was synthesized by template-switch 5'RACE using a primer with a 10-nucleotide random unique molecular identifier that tagged each TCR transcript. Over 170 million TCR-beta sequences, covering 15-18 subjects, were produced in each sequencing run. The RNeasy kit was used to extract total RNA. The KAPA Real-time Library Amplification kit was used to amplify TCR-beta VDJ regions with primers for the TCR constant region and the 5'RACE anchor. A first PCR added sample indexes and Illumina adaptors, and a second PCR then raised library yield. The roughly 650 bp TCR product was size-selected on a 2% E-gel SizeSelection system after Ampure bead purification. Library quality was checked on a Bioanalyzer, concentration was measured with Qubit, and libraries were quantified with the Kapa Library Quantification kit before pooling. Paired-end 2 x 150 bp sequencing of the libraries was performed on an Illumina HiSeq 2500. To increase sequence diversity, about 25-31% phiX was spiked into each library pool. On the authors' methods: Quality-filtered reads were processed with the UMI-based MiGEC pipeline, which removed over 75% of raw TCR sequences during error correction. IMGT germline references were used for alignment of VDJ genes, and clonotypes were defined by a unique CDR3 amino acid sequence together with V-J genes. Clonal expansion, Shannon diversity, and CDR3 relatedness (CalcPairwiseDistances, ClusterSamples) were evaluated with VDJtools, and phylogenetic trees were built with CLCbio workbench. Clones with at least 8 unique UMIs were defined as expanded, with this threshold being based on coefficient-of-variation modelling across technical triplicates. TCRdb reprocessed the public reads (quality trimming at Q25 with fastp, clone calling with MiXCR) and kept in-frame beta chains. Merged by CDR3 protein, the rows form single entries marked with the most common genes and DNA. TCRdb, not the authors, supplied the V and J calls. The sample table shows 25,000 to 30,000 distinct CDR3 sequences, and just over 6.5% are seen once. The ten top clones hold approximately 9.6% of the sample.

This clonotype was seen repeatedly, ten times or more. This clone's antigen is unknown. No qualities accompany the bases; no much larger clone lies one base away. Looking up the germline V gene (reference sequence) yields CDR1 DFQATT and CDR2 SNEGSKA. Ends trimmed: V by 6 bases, J by 6 bases; bases unmatched to a gene: 11. Including the terminal cysteine and phenylalanine, the CDR3 comprises 14 residues. The read is trimmed to its CDR3 DNA, 42 bases read in frame from base 1. Sequenced material: PBMCs. Recombination connected TRBV20-1 to TRBJ1-5, with 7 bases in between that match TRBD1. The TCR sequence derives from a woman aged 50 to 65 in good health. In nucleotide form, the sequence is TGCAGTGCGGGGTACGGGACAGAGCTTCAGCCCCAGCATTTT. The resulting protein is CSAGYGTELQPQHF.